This T cell receptor (beta chain) came from a study of immune heterogeneity within non-small cell lung tumors. The germline V and J ends were trimmed by 0 bases and 5 bases, with 19 bases remaining between them. This CDR3 spans 17 amino acids. Germline CDR1 and CDR2: MGHRA and YSYEKL. Only one count was recorded for this clonotype. Per sample, roughly 570 ng of bulk tumor genomic DNA was the template used. Primary tumors were biopsied several times each, far apart, intraoperatively. Patients went through curative surgery, and their non-small cell lung cancer was untreated and newly diagnosed. It was with 32 V and 13 J primers that multiplex PCR amplified TCR beta CDR3. TCRdb re-derived calls from the multiplex PCR reads in MiXCR, one entry per CDR3 protein. The sample carries about 3,400 distinct CDR3 sequences, roughly two fifths recorded once.

The receptor was isolated from a man between 65 and 79 years old with non-small cell lung cancer. What was sequenced was lung tumor tissue. The chain carries TRBV4-1 and TRBJ1-2, with D maybe TRBD1 (5 bases). The CDR3 protein is CASSQDPGGGLGYGYTF. In nucleotides, the CDR3 is TGCGCCAGCAGCCAAGATCCCGGGGGAGGCCTGGGGTATGGCTACACCTTC.